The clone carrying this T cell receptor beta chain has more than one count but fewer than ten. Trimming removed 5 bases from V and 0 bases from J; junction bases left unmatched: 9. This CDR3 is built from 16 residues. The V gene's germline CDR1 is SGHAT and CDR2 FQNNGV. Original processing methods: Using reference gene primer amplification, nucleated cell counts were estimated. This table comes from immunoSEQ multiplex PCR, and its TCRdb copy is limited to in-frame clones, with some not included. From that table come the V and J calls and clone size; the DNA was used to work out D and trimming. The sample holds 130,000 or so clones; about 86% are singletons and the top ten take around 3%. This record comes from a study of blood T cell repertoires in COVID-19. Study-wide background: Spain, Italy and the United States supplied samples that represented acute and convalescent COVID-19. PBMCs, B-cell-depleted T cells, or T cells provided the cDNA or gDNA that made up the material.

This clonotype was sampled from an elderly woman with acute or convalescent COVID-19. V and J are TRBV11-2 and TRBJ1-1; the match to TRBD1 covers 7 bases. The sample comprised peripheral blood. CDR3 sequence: CASSTLTGNLNTEAFF. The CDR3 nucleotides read TGTGCCAGCAGCACTCTGACAGGGAACTTGAACACTGAAGCTTTCTTT.